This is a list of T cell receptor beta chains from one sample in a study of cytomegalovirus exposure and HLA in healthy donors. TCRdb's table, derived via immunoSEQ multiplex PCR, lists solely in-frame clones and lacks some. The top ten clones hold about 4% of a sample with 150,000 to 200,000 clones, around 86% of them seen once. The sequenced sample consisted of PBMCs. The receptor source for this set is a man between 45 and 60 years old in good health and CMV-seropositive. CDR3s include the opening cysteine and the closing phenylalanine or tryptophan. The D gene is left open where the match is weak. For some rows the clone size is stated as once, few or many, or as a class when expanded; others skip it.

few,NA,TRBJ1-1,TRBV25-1,CASSEQWSARGAFF,TGTGCCAGCAGTGAGCAGTGGAGCGCCCGAGGGGCTTTCTTT
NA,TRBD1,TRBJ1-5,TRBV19,CASSPRDRAGQPQHF,TGTGCCAGTAGTCCTCGTGACAGGGCTGGCCAGCCCCAGCATTTT
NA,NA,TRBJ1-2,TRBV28,CASSFPIGAGYGYTF,TGTGCCAGCAGTTTCCCGATAGGCGCGGGGTATGGCTACACCTTC
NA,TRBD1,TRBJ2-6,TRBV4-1,CASSQDSTGVFGANVLTF,TGCGCCAGCAGCCAAGATAGCACAGGGGTATTTGGGGCCAACGTCCTGACTTTC
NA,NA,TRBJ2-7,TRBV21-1,CASSKVKGGGRPDEQYF,TGTGCCAGCAGCAAAGTTAAGGGAGGGGGAAGACCCGACGAGCAGTACTTC
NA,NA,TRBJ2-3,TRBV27,CASSLMTTTDTQYF,TGTGCCAGCAGTTTGATGACAACCACAGATACGCAGTATTTT
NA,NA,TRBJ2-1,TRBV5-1,CASSEGESYNEQFF,TGCGCCAGCAGCGAGGGGGAGTCCTACAATGAGCAGTTCTTC
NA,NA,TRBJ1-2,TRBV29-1,CSVRGVTDSF,TGCAGCGTGCGGGGGGTGACAGATTCCTTC
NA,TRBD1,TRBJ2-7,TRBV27,CASSFTGGYEQYF,TGTGCCAGCAGTTTTACAGGGGGCTACGAGCAGTACTTC
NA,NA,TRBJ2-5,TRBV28,CASRQQGWEETQYF,TGTGCCAGCAGGCAACAGGGTTGGGAAGAGACCCAGTACTTC
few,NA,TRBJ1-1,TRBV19,CASSIGLAGREAFF,TGTGCCAGTAGTATAGGGTTGGCGGGGCGCGAAGCTTTCTTT
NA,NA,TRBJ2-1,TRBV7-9,CASSNTGAGYNEQFF,TGTGCCAGCAGCAACACAGGGGCGGGGTACAATGAGCAGTTCTTC
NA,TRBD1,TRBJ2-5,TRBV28,CASSFPGGWGETQYF,TGTGCCAGCAGTTTCCCAGGGGGCTGGGGAGAGACCCAGTACTTC
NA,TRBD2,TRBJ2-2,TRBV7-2,CASSPDSGSGNTGELFF,TGTGCCAGCAGCCCGGATAGCGGGTCGGGGAACACCGGGGAGCTGTTTTTT
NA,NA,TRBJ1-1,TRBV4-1,CASSQYTGYTEAFF,TGCGCCAGCAGCCAATACACAGGGTACACTGAAGCTTTCTTT
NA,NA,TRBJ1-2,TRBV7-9,CASSTEFYGYTF,TGTGCCAGCAGCACCGAGTTCTATGGCTACACCTTC
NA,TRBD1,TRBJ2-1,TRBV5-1,CASSGGDRAHNEQFF,TGCGCCAGCAGCGGAGGGGACAGGGCCCACAATGAGCAGTTCTTC
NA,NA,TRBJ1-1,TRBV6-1,CASIRGLNTEAFF,TGTGCCAGCATCCGGGGTTTGAACACTGAAGCTTTCTTT
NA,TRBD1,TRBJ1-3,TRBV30,CAWSGDRGPGNTIYF,TGTGCCTGGAGTGGGGACAGGGGGCCTGGAAACACCATATATTTT
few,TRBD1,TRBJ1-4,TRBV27,CASSSGQGGEKLFF,TGTGCCAGCAGTTCGGGACAGGGGGGTGAAAAACTGTTTTTT
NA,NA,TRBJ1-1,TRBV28,CASTYKNTEAFF,TGTGCCAGCACTTACAAGAACACTGAAGCTTTCTTT
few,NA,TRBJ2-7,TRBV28,CASSLGGGPYEQYF,TGTGCCAGCAGTTTAGGGGGGGGCCCCTACGAGCAGTACTTC
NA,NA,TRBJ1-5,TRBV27,CASSSGVAQPQHF,TGTGCCAGCAGCTCAGGGGTGGCTCAGCCCCAGCATTTT
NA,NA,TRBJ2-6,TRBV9,CASSPLPSSGANVLTF,TGTGCCAGCAGCCCCCTACCCTCCTCTGGGGCCAACGTCCTGACTTTC
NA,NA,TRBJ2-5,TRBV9,CASSSPSIETQYF,TGTGCCAGCAGCTCTCCTAGTATAGAGACCCAGTACTTC
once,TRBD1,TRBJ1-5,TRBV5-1,CASSLGDSDQPQHF,TGCGCCAGCAGCTTGGGGGACAGCGATCAGCCCCAGCATTTT
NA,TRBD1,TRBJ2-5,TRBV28,CASSPGTGGWETQYF,TGTGCCAGCAGCCCCGGGACAGGGGGTTGGGAGACCCAGTACTTC
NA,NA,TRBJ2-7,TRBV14,CASSPPSSYEQYF,TGTGCCAGCAGCCCACCCAGTTCGTACGAGCAGTACTTC
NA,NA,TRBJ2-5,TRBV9,CASSVDPWAKQETQYF,TGTGCCAGCAGCGTAGACCCCTGGGCCAAGCAAGAGACCCAGTACTTC
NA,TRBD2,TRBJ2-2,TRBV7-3,CATRTSGSYGELFF,TGTGCCACTCGGACTAGCGGGAGTTATGGGGAGCTGTTTTTT
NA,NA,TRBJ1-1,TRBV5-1,CASRLSTGPNTEAFF,TGCGCCAGCAGACTTTCGACAGGACCGAACACTGAAGCTTTCTTT
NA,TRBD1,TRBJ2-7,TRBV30,CAWARQGYEQYF,TGTGCCTGGGCAAGACAGGGCTACGAGCAGTACTTC
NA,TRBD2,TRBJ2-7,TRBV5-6,CASSLGIAGVGEQYF,TGTGCCAGCAGCTTGGGCATAGCGGGAGTTGGCGAGCAGTACTTC
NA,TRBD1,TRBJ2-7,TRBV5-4,CASSPDRVSYEQYF,TGTGCCAGCAGCCCAGACAGGGTCTCCTACGAGCAGTACTTC
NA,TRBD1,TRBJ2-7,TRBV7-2,CASSAAGTGFYEQYF,TGTGCCAGCAGCGCAGCCGGGACAGGTTTCTACGAGCAGTACTTC
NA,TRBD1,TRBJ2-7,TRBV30,CAWSEGAAGTYEQYF,TGTGCCTGGAGCGAGGGGGCAGCCGGTACCTACGAGCAGTACTTC
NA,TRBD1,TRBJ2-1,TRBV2,CASMSETGVSYNEQFF,TGTGCCAGCATGTCAGAGACAGGGGTATCCTACAATGAGCAGTTCTTC
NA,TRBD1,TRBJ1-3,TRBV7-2,CASSLGDSRNTIYF,TGTGCCAGCAGCTTGGGGGACAGCCGAAACACCATATATTTT
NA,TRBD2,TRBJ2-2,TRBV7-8,CASSVSGGHTGELFF,TGTGCCAGCAGCGTCAGCGGGGGGCACACCGGGGAGCTGTTTTTT
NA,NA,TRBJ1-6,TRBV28,CASRRQVNNSPLHF,TGTGCCAGCCGGAGACAGGTTAATAATTCACCCCTCCACTTT
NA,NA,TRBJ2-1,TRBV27,CASSLDSYNEQFF,TGTGCCAGCAGTTTGGACAGCTACAATGAGCAGTTCTTC
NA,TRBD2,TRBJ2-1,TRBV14,CASSQDTSGRVYNEQFF,TGTGCCAGCAGCCAAGATACTAGCGGGAGGGTCTACAATGAGCAGTTCTTC
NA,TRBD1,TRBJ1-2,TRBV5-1,CASSLSRDRGLNGYTF,TGCGCCAGCAGCTTGTCCCGAGACAGGGGATTAAATGGCTACACCTTC
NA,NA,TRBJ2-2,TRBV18,CASSPQGALGTGELFF,TGTGCCAGCTCACCACAGGGAGCGCTTGGCACCGGGGAGCTGTTTTTT
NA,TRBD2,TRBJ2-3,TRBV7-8,CAASRTSGTSTDTQYF,TGTGCCGCCTCGCGGACTAGCGGGACCAGCACAGATACGCAGTATTTT
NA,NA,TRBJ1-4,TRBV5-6,CASRADATNEKLFF,TGTGCCAGCAGGGCCGATGCAACTAATGAAAAACTGTTTTTT
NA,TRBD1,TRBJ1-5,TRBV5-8,CASSLALTGWDYSNQPQHF,TGTGCCAGCAGCTTGGCCTTGACAGGGTGGGATTATAGCAATCAGCCCCAGCATTTT
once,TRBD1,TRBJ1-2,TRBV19,CASSNRDRGQESYGYTF,TGTGCCAGTAGTAACCGGGACAGGGGGCAGGAGAGCTATGGCTACACCTTC
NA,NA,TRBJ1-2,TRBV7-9,CASSGLPTGVNGYTF,TGTGCCAGCAGCGGACTCCCGACCGGTGTAAATGGCTACACCTTC
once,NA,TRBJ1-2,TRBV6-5,CASSPGAGYTF,TGTGCCAGCAGCCCAGGGGCTGGCTACACCTTC
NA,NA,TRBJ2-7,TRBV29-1,CSVEIRVGSEQYF,TGCAGCGTTGAGATTCGCGTTGGTTCAGAGCAGTACTTC